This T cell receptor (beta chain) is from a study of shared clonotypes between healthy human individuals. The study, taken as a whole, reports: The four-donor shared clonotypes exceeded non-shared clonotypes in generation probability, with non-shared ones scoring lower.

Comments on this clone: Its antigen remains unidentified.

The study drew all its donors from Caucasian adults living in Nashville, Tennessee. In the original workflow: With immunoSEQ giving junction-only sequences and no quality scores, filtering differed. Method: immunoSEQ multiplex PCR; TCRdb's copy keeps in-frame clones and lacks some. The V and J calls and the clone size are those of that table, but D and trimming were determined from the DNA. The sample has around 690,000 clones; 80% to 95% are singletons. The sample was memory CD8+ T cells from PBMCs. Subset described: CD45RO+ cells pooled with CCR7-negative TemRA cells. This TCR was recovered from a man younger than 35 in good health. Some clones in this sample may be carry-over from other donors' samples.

CDR3 coding DNA: TGTGCCAGCAGCCCCACAGTCAGGGGGGCGCATAACAATGAGCAGTTCTTC. The encoded protein is CASSPTVRGAHNNEQFF. This chain uses TRBV7-8 with TRBJ2-1; perhaps TRBD1 as D (7 bases). Per the germline V gene, CDR1 is SGHVS and CDR2 is FQNEAQ. The CDR3 covers 17 residues. V gave up 5 bases and J gave up 5 bases, with 22 bases separating them.